The 10 T cell receptor beta chains given below trace back to one sample, sequenced in a study of blood T cell repertoires in COVID-19. Clones were sequenced by immunoSEQ multiplex PCR, and TCRdb holds only the in-frame ones, with some missing. The repertoire has more than 100,000 clones, just over 70% of them found once; the top ten carry 0.86%. The sequenced material came from peripheral blood. These receptors all stem from a human donor with acute or convalescent COVID-19. The donor label of this sample is uncertain.

V and J are TRBV18 and TRBJ1-4, with TRBD1 matching 7 bases. The germline V gene has CDR1 KGHSH and CDR2 LQKENI. This CDR3 is built from 16 residues. V shed 4 bases and J 1 base; nucleotides not matched to a gene: 6. The CDR3 DNA follows: TGTGCCAGCTCACAACAGGGGACGGGAACTAATGAAAAACTGTTTTTT. This encodes CASSQQGTGTNEKLFF.

The chain joins TRBV28 to TRBJ2-5, with 7 bases that match TRBD2. Looked up from germline, CDR1 is MDHEN and CDR2 is SYDVKM. Trimming at V came to 6 bases and at J to 4 bases, leaving 8 bases not matched to a gene. This CDR3 comprises 14 residues. CDR3 coding DNA: TGTGCCAGCAGGGGTGGCGGGGGACGAGAGACCCAGTACTTC. Amino acid sequence: CASRGGGGRETQYF.

The chain uses TRBV6-5 and TRBJ2-2; possibly TRBD2 for D (5 bases). From germline, CDR1 is MNHEY and CDR2 SVGAGI. The CDR3 is 15 residues long. V was trimmed by 8 bases and J by 3 bases, leaving 16 bases between them. The CDR3 reads CASGRGRPYTGELFF. CDR3 nucleotides: TGTGCCAGCGGTCGCGGGCGACCTTACACCGGGGAGCTGTTTTTT.

This clone appeared a single time. V and J are TRBV3-1 (or the pseudogene TRBV3-2) and TRBJ2-7; D gene unclear. Germline V gene sequence: CDR1 LGHDT, CDR2 YNNKEL (reference sequence). V lost 3 bases and J lost 4, with 7 bases in between. CDR3 size: 12 residues. CDR3 residues: CASSHSRYEQYF. The CDR3, as DNA: TGTGCCAGCAGCCATTCCCGTTACGAGCAGTACTTC.

V usage is TRBV10-2 and J usage is TRBJ1-1; D unresolved. The CDR3 sequence is 15 residues long. V shed 2 bases and J shed 7 bases, with 17 bases lying between them. CDR1 is WSHSY and CDR2 is SAAADI in the germline V gene. In DNA, the CDR3 is TGCGCCAGCAGTGAGCTTAAGGCACAGCCTATTGAAGCTTTCTTT. Its protein product is CASSELKAQPIEAFF.

V usage is TRBV20-1 and J usage is TRBJ1-4, with D uncertain. V lost 3 bases, J lost 0 bases, and 5 bases lay in between. The CDR3 is 13 residues long. CDR1 is DFQATT and CDR2 is SNEGSKA in the germline V gene (reference sequence). In nucleotides, the CDR3 is TGCAGTGCTAGTCGGGCAACTAATGAAAAACTGTTTTTT. Translated: CSASRATNEKLFF.

This clone was seen a single time. The chain recombines TRBV11-2 with TRBJ2-5; D unresolved. V was clipped by 5 bases and J by 5 bases, with 18 bases between them. Germline values: CDR1 SGHAT, CDR2 FQNNGV. This CDR3 contains 15 residues. The CDR3 sequence: CASSPGGQPRETQYF. In nucleotides, the CDR3 is TGTGCCAGCAGCCCAGGTGGGCAGCCACGGGAGACCCAGTACTTC.

The CDR3 reads CSVLANYEQYF. CDR3 sequence (DNA): TGCAGTGTACTAGCTAACTACGAGCAGTACTTC. The chain couples TRBV20-1 to TRBJ2-7; possibly TRBD2 for D (6 bases). The CDR3 has 11 residues. Germline CDR1 DFQATT, CDR2 SNEGSKA (reference sequence). V was cut by 7 bases and J by 3 bases, with 10 bases left in between.

CDR3 loop: CASSTGTAMNTEAFF. The CDR3 nucleotides are TGTGCCAGCAGTACCGGGACAGCAATGAACACTGAAGCTTTCTTT. The chain carries TRBV28 and TRBJ1-1; the match to TRBD1 covers 7 bases. V shed 5 bases and J 0 bases; nucleotides not matched to a gene: 6. Germline assignment: CDR1 MDHEN and CDR2 SYDVKM. This CDR3 contains 15 residues.

This chain uses TRBV18 with TRBJ2-5, with D perhaps TRBD2 (5 bases). The CDR3 is 14 residues long. CDR1 is KGHSH, CDR2 LQKENI, per germline. Trimming removed 2 bases at V and 1 base at J, with 8 bases between. The CDR3 region has the DNA TGTGCCAGCTCACCAGGACTGTCCCAAGAGACCCAGTACTTC. This codes for CASSPGLSQETQYF.